The T cell receptor beta chain under discussion was sequenced for a study of blood T cells in healthy people across ages. Study-wide results and limits: It was held that diversity estimates obtained from one million T cells represented underestimates. Whereas aged donors had fewer naive CD4+ cells, long-lived donors had more of them and higher diversity.

PCR was performed a second time for about 7 to 12 cycles using a sample-barcoded 5' primer and a J-beta primer mix. TCRdb fed the 5' RACE reads into MiXCR, producing one record per CDR3 protein. The sample has roughly 1,800,000 distinct CDR3 sequences, around 50% seen once. In its sample, this clonotype was seen many times. Its antigen remains unidentified. This receptor was identified in a middle-aged woman in good health. Specimen: blood.

The DNA of the CDR3 is TGCAGTGCTCTGCCGCTCCTAAGAGACGAGACCCAGTACTTC. Translation gives CSALPLLRDETQYF. The chain couples TRBV20-1 to TRBJ2-5; D not resolved. The V gene lost 5 bases and the J gene lost 5 bases, with 18 bases spanning the gap. The V gene's germline CDR1 is DFQATT and CDR2 SNEGSKA (reference sequence). This CDR3 contains 14 residues.